These 14 T cell receptor beta chains originate from one sample sequenced in a study of neoadjuvant anti-PD-1 for oral cavity cancer. Clones were sequenced by immunoSEQ multiplex PCR, and TCRdb holds only the in-frame ones, with some missing. Of 70,000 to 95,000 clones listed, around 80% are singletons. The sequenced sample was PBMCs, obtained before nivolumab (anti-PD-1) treatment. The receptors here all came from a person between 40 and 85 years old with oral cavity squamous cell carcinoma.

The V call is TRBV28, the J call TRBJ1-1; D uncertain. Germline CDR1 is MDHEN and CDR2 is SYDVKM. This CDR3 contains 13 residues. The germline V and J ends were trimmed by 6 bases and 6 bases, with 14 bases remaining between them. The CDR3 DNA sequence: TGTGCCAGCAGCCTTGTGGGAACCGCTGAAGCTTTCTTT. This translates into CASSLVGTAEAFF.

V and J are TRBV7-3 and TRBJ2-1; D remains ambiguous. The CDR3 runs 15 residues. CDR1 and CDR2 (germline): SGHTA, FQGTGA. Trimming removed 2 bases from V and 0 bases from J, with 8 bases in between. The CDR3 sequence: CASSLAASSYNEQFF. CDR3 bases: TGTGCCAGCAGCTTAGCGGCAAGCTCCTACAATGAGCAGTTCTTC.

This chain uses TRBV15 with TRBJ1-3; possibly TRBD1 for D (5 bases). Germline assignment: CDR1 LNHNV and CDR2 YYDKDF (reference sequence). CDR3 length: 13 residues. Deletions cut 10 bases from V and 2 bases from J, with 12 bases between. The CDR3 reads CAIQGFPGNTIYF. The DNA for the CDR3 is TGTGCCATCCAGGGTTTCCCTGGAAACACCATATATTTT.

This chain connects TRBV9 to TRBJ2-2; TRBD2 might be the D (5 bases). Per germline, CDR1 SGDLS and CDR2 YYNGEE. The CDR3 length is 15 residues. The V end lost 1 base, the J end lost 6 bases, and 13 bases lay between the germline ends. The CDR3 loop reads CASSVYEGVAGELFF. The CDR3 nucleotides are TGTGCCAGCAGCGTATATGAGGGTGTCGCCGGGGAGCTGTTTTTT.

The chain links TRBV2 to TRBJ2-2; no definite D call. The germline V gene has CDR1 SNHLY and CDR2 FYNNEI. Trimming removed 3 bases at V and 0 bases at J, with 11 bases between. The CDR3 totals 16 residues. CDR3 sequence: CASSESAVSNTGELFF. The DNA for the CDR3 is TGTGCCAGCAGTGAGTCAGCCGTATCGAACACCGGGGAGCTGTTTTTT.

The V and J genes are TRBV2 and TRBJ1-2; D is unclear. CDR1 and CDR2 from the germline V gene are SNHLY and FYNNEI. Trimming stripped 9 bases from V and 4 bases from J, with 15 bases between. This CDR3 is built from 13 residues. The DNA for the CDR3 is TGTGCCAGTTCTTCACAGATTTCCTATGGCTACACCTTC. Translated, it gives CASSSQISYGYTF.

The chain carries TRBV19 and TRBJ2-1; 11 bases map to TRBD2. The CDR3 extends over 15 amino acids. V shed 3 bases and J 6 bases; nucleotides not matched to a gene: 4. Looked up from germline, CDR1 is LNHDA and CDR2 is SQIVND (reference sequence). Here the CDR3 reads CASSMMGLAANEQFF. The CDR3 bases are TGTGCCAGTAGTATGATGGGACTAGCGGCCAATGAGCAGTTCTTC.

This rearrangement joins TRBV5-1 to TRBJ2-7; D is possibly TRBD2 (5 bases). Per germline, CDR1 SGHRS and CDR2 YFSETQ. V was trimmed by 0 bases and J by 5 bases, leaving 6 bases between them. The CDR3 covers 12 residues. This CDR3 reads CASSLAGDEQYF. As DNA, the CDR3 is TGCGCCAGCAGCTTGGCCGGGGACGAGCAGTACTTC.

Ten or more counts support this clone. The rearrangement links TRBV28 to TRBJ1-1; D unresolved. The CDR3 sequence is 11 residues long. Germline V gene lookup returns CDR1 MDHEN and CDR2 SYDVKM. Trimming took off 6 bases at V and 1 base at J, with 3 bases between the two ends. As DNA, the CDR3 is TGTGCCAGCAGGGAGAACACTGAAGCTTTCTTT. Its protein is CASRENTEAFF.

The CDR3 nucleotides are TGTGCCAGCAGTTCCGGGGTGGGGGTCTCTGGAAACACCATATATTTT. Protein: CASSSGVGVSGNTIYF. The V and J genes are TRBV6-6 and TRBJ1-3; D is perhaps TRBD1 (5 bases). The V gene's germline CDR1 is MNHNY and CDR2 SVGAGI (reference sequence). The ends were cut back, 4 bases at V and 0 bases at J, with 13 bases in the middle. The CDR3 consists of 16 residues.

The chain is built from TRBV6-5 and TRBJ2-1; D remains ambiguous. V lost 6 bases and J 7 bases, leaving 16 bases between the germline ends. The CDR3 length is 14 residues. Germline loops: CDR1 MNHEY, CDR2 SVGAGI. CDR3 residues: CASRKAPRRNEQFF. CDR3 DNA: TGTGCCAGCAGGAAAGCCCCTAGAAGGAATGAGCAGTTCTTC.

As DNA, the CDR3 is TGTGCCTGGCAGTCCACTAGGTACTACGAGCAGTACTTC. Its protein product is CAWQSTRYYEQYF. The rearrangement links TRBV30 to TRBJ2-7, with D possibly TRBD2 on 5 matching bases. Trimming removed 5 bases at V and 3 bases at J, with 14 bases between. This CDR3 is built from 13 residues. Per germline, CDR1 GTSNPN and CDR2 SVGIG (reference sequence).

The chain joins TRBV2 to TRBJ1-5; possibly TRBD1 for D (5 bases). Trimming took 5 bases from V and 0 from J, leaving 14 bases between them. The V gene's germline CDR1 is SNHLY and CDR2 FYNNEI. This CDR3 has 16 residues. CDR3 amino acids: CASSPSGSYSNQPQHF. CDR3 bases: TGTGCCAGCAGTCCTTCAGGGTCCTATAGCAATCAGCCCCAGCATTTT.

V gene TRBV27 combines with J gene TRBJ2-7; 11 bases are a match to TRBD1. The germline gives CDR1 MNHEY, CDR2 SMNVEV (reference sequence). The CDR3 sequence is 16 residues long. V trimming: 0 bases; J trimming: 5 bases; junction bases outside the gene matches: 6. The CDR3 spells CASSLSPGQGAHEQYF. Written as DNA, the CDR3 is TGTGCCAGCAGTTTATCTCCAGGACAGGGGGCTCACGAGCAGTACTTC.